This T cell receptor (beta chain) was sequenced for a study of blood T cell repertoires in COVID-19. Study summary: Sites across the United States, Italy and Spain contributed samples from acute and convalescent COVID-19. T cells, B-cell-depleted T cells, or PBMCs provided the cDNA or gDNA that served as material.

A few counts support this clone. The germline gives CDR1 SGHKS, CDR2 YYEKEE (reference sequence). This CDR3 region has 18 residues. The ends were cut back, 4 bases at V and 0 bases at J, with 17 bases in the middle. In the source study's methods: Counts of nucleated cells, estimated from reference gene primer amplification, were obtained. Using immunoSEQ multiplex PCR, the repertoire was profiled, and TCRdb retains in-frame clones only, with some absent. V and J calls and clone size come straight from that table; D and trimming were deduced from the DNA. The table records about 34,000 clones, around nine tenths of them present only once.

This TCR derives from a man between 65 and 85 years old with active COVID-19. What was sequenced was peripheral blood. J is TRBJ2-6 and V is TRBV5-5; maybe TRBD1 (6 bases). This chain's CDR3 is CASSVRDTRSSGANVLTF. CDR3 bases: TGTGCCAGCAGCGTCCGGGACACCCGATCCTCTGGGGCCAACGTCCTGACTTTC.